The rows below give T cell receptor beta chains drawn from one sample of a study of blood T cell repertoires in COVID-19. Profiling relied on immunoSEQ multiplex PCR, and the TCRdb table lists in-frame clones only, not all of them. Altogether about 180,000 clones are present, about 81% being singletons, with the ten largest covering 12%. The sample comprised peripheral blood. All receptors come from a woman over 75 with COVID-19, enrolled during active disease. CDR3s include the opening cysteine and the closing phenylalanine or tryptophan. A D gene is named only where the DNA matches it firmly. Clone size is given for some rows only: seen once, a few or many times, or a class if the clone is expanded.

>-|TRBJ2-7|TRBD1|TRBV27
CATGTGGSYEQYF
TGTGCCACCGGGACAGGGGGATCCTACGAGCAGTACTTC
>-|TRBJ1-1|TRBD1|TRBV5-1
CASSSWDSGYTEAFF
TGCGCCAGCAGCTCCTGGGACAGCGGGTACACTGAAGCTTTCTTT
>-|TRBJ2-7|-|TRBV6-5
CASTIKSSYEQYF
TGTGCCAGCACTATCAAAAGCTCCTACGAGCAGTACTTC
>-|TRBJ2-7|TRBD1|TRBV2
CASRTGQGNHYEQYF
TGTGCCAGCCGAACCGGACAGGGGAATCACTACGAGCAGTACTTC
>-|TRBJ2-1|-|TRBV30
CAWSVQPYNEQFF
TGTGCCTGGAGTGTACAACCTTACAATGAGCAGTTCTTC
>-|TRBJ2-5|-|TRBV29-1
CSIPRGPMVETQYF
TGCAGCATCCCCAGGGGCCCGATGGTGGAGACCCAGTACTTC
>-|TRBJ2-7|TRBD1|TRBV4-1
CASSQPGNRGYEQYF
TGCGCCAGCAGCCAACCGGGGAACAGGGGCTACGAGCAGTACTTC
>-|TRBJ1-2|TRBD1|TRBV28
CASSPGGHYGYTF
TGTGCCAGCAGCCCAGGGGGCCACTATGGCTACACCTTC
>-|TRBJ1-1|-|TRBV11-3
CASSLDRGITEAFF
TGTGCCAGCAGCTTAGATCGGGGGATCACTGAAGCTTTCTTT
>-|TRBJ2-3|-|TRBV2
CASSDIQGTDTQYF
TGTGCCAGCAGTGATATACAGGGAACAGATACGCAGTATTTT
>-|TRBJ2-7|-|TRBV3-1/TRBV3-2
CASSQDDSTTYEQYF
TGTGCCAGCAGCCAAGATGACAGTACAACCTACGAGCAGTACTTC
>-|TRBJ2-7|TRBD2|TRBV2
CASGALSGRTEQYF
TGTGCCAGCGGGGCCCTCAGCGGGAGAACCGAGCAGTACTTC
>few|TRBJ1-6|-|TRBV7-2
CASSLGGGMNSPLHF
TGTGCCAGCAGCTTAGGGGGAGGTATGAATTCACCCCTCCACTTT
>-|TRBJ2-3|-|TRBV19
CASRSARGDTQYF
TGTGCCAGTCGTTCAGCCAGGGGCGATACGCAGTATTTT
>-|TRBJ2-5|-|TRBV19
CASSPRTLPQETQYF
TGTGCCAGTAGTCCACGGACTCTCCCGCAAGAGACCCAGTACTTC
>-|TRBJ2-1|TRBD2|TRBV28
CASSLTTSGMYNEQFF
TGTGCCAGCAGCCTCACGACTAGCGGGATGTACAATGAGCAGTTCTTC
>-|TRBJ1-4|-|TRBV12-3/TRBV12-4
CASKGIYNEKLFF
TGTGCCAGCAAGGGGATTTATAATGAAAAACTGTTTTTT
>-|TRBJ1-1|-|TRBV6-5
CASRVSGQNTEAFF
TGTGCCAGCAGGGTGAGTGGACAGAACACTGAAGCTTTCTTT
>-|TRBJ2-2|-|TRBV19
CASTGPGGELFF
TGTGCCAGTACGGGTCCTGGCGGGGAGCTGTTTTTT
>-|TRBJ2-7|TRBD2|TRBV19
CASSIGLDYEQYF
TGTGCCAGTAGTATTGGACTAGACTACGAGCAGTACTTC
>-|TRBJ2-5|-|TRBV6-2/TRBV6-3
CASSYYAGDQETQYF
TGTGCCAGCAGTTACTATGCCGGGGACCAAGAGACCCAGTACTTC
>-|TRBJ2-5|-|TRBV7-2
CASSPLEQETQYF
TGTGCCAGCAGCCCCCTAGAACAAGAGACCCAGTACTTC
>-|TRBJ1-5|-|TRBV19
CASSSSGDQPQHF
TGTGCCAGTAGTTCATCAGGGGATCAGCCCCAGCATTTT
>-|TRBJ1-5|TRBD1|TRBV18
CASSPDRDLNQPQHF
TGTGCCAGCTCGCCCGACAGGGATCTTAATCAGCCCCAGCATTTT
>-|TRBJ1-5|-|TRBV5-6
CASSLGTTGGNQPQHF
TGTGCCAGCAGCTTAGGGACAACTGGTGGCAATCAGCCCCAGCATTTT
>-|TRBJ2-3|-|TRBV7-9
CASSSGLSTDTQYF
TGTGCCAGCAGCTCAGGGCTAAGCACAGATACGCAGTATTTT
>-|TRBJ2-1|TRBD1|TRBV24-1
CATSDPAAGQGYNEQFF
TGTGCCACCAGTGATCCAGCTGCAGGACAGGGGTACAATGAGCAGTTCTTC
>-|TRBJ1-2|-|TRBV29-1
CSVESGVYGYTF
TGCAGCGTTGAGTCGGGGGTCTATGGCTACACCTTC
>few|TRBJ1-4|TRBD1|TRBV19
CASSMGTGESNEKLFF
TGTGCCAGTAGTATGGGAACAGGGGAATCGAATGAAAAACTGTTTTTT
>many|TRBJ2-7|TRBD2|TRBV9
CASSDTSGSYEQYF
TGTGCCAGCAGCGATACTAGCGGATCCTACGAGCAGTACTTC
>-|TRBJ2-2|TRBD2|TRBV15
CATSRELAGDGTGELFF
TGTGCCACCAGCAGAGAACTAGCGGGAGATGGCACCGGGGAGCTGTTTTTT
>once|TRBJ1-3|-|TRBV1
CTSSPNTCQEPTRGNTIYF
TGCACCAGCAGCCCTAACACGTGTCAGGAACCCACTCGAGGAAACACCATATATTTT
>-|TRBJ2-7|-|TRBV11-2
CASSLEANYEQYF
TGTGCCAGCAGCTTAGAGGCCAACTACGAGCAGTACTTC
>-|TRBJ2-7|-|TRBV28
CASRRVTGSYEQYF
TGTGCCAGCAGACGGGTCACGGGCTCCTACGAGCAGTACTTC
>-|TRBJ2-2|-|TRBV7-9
CASSLSGRGRTGELFF
TGTGCCAGCAGCCTTTCGGGGCGGGGAAGGACCGGGGAGCTGTTTTTT
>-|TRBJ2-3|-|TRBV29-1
CSVDRLAEYTDTQYF
TGCAGCGTTGATCGGTTAGCGGAGTACACAGATACGCAGTATTTT
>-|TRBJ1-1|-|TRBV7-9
CASSSPGDTEAFF
TGTGCCAGCAGCTCTCCCGGGGACACTGAAGCTTTCTTT
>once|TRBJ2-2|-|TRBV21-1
CASSPPGVAGELFF
TGTGCCAGCAGCCCCCCAGGGGTCGCCGGGGAGCTGTTTTTT
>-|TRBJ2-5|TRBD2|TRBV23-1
CASSPASGRYQETQYF
TGCGCCAGCAGTCCGGCTAGCGGGCGTTACCAAGAGACCCAGTACTTC
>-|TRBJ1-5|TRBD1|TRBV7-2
CASSVQGYSNQPQHF
TGTGCCAGCAGCGTACAGGGGTATAGCAATCAGCCCCAGCATTTT
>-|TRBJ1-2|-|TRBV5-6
CASSADRHYGYTF
TGTGCCAGCAGCGCGGACAGACACTATGGCTACACCTTC
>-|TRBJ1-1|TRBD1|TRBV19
CASREIRDRVAEAFF
TGTGCCAGTAGGGAGATAAGGGACAGGGTCGCTGAAGCTTTCTTT
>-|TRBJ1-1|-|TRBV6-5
CASSGPTGNTEAFF
TGTGCCAGCAGCGGGCCGACAGGAAACACTGAAGCTTTCTTT
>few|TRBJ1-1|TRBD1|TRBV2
CASSERQGGYTEAFF
TGTGCCAGCAGTGAACGACAGGGTGGGTACACTGAAGCTTTCTTT
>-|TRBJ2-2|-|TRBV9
CASSTWDSPTGELFF
TGTGCCAGCAGCACCTGGGACTCTCCCACCGGGGAGCTGTTTTTT
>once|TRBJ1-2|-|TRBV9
CASRAGVGGYTF
TGTGCCAGCAGAGCAGGGGTGGGTGGCTACACCTTC